Shown below are 28 T cell receptor beta chains from a single sample sequenced in a study of radiation and T cells in renal cell carcinoma (dated by TCRdb to between 2020 and 2021). Receptor amplification or capture employed the immunoSEQ multiplex PCR assay. TCRdb re-hosts the immuneACCESS table, in-frame sequences only. Its copies lack some clones; in the studies checked, an unresolved V gene accounts for under half of them, and the cause for the rest is not known. The sample table contains about 43,000 clones; only one count was recorded for about 82% of them. The ten biggest clones cover roughly 30% of the sample. The time point label here, explained by the study, means: blood 4 weeks post-SBRT, at nephrectomy. This sample's treatment or condition label indicates: 15 Gy SBRT to primary tumor, nephrectomy 4 weeks later. Sequencing used blood, obtained from a patient whose treatment included radiotherapy and nephrectomy. Receptor source: a woman in her 70s with renal cell carcinoma.

The rearrangement uses TRBV19 and TRBJ1-2; D gene uncertain. CDR3 size: 12 residues. Germline-derived CDR1 and CDR2 are LNHDA and SQIVND (reference sequence). V was pared by 7 bases and J by 8 bases, with 14 bases between. CDR3 protein: CASMAWAEGYTF. Written as DNA, the CDR3 is TGTGCCAGTATGGCCTGGGCAGAAGGCTACACCTTC.

The chain combines TRBV7-9 with TRBJ2-1; D perhaps matches TRBD1 (6 bases). This CDR3 has 16 amino acids. V dropped 4 bases and J dropped 1 base, with 14 bases sitting between them. Germline V gene data show CDR1 as SEHNR and CDR2 as FQNEAQ (reference sequence). CDR3 sequence reads: CASSSQGLGSYNEQFF. CDR3 nucleotides: TGTGCCAGCAGCTCCCAGGGGTTGGGTTCCTACAATGAGCAGTTCTTC.

V usage is TRBV15 and J usage is TRBJ1-2; 9 bases fit TRBD1. The V and J ends lost 3 bases and 4 bases, in that order; junction bases with no gene match: 12. Germline CDR1 is LNHNV and CDR2 is YYDKDF (reference sequence). CDR3 length: 17 residues. DNA of the CDR3: TGTGCCACCAGCAGCCCCTCGACAGGGGGGTTGGGCTATGGCTACACCTTC. Its translation is CATSSPSTGGLGYGYTF.

The chain combines TRBV19 with TRBJ1-1, with TRBD1 matching over 10 bases. Per the germline V gene, CDR1 is LNHDA and CDR2 is SQIVND (reference sequence). J lost 1 base, V lost 10 bases, and 6 bases had no gene match. The CDR3 has 14 residues. DNA of the CDR3: TGTGCCACCGGGACAGGGGACGCGAACACTGAAGCTTTCTTT. Translation: CATGTGDANTEAFF.

The chain carries TRBV4-1 and TRBJ1-2; no definite D call. Trimming shortened V by 3 bases and J by 2 bases, and 16 bases separated the two germline ends. Germline V gene data show CDR1 as MGHRA and CDR2 as YSYEKL. There are 16 residues in the CDR3. The DNA of the CDR3 is TGCGCCAGCAGCCACCGGAAGGGAGGACGGAACTATGGCTACACCTTC. As protein: CASSHRKGGRNYGYTF.

The gene calls are TRBV10-3 and TRBJ1-1; D is unclear. There are 13 residues in the CDR3. Trimming pared 3 bases from V and 0 bases from J, leaving 5 bases between. Looked up from germline, CDR1 is ENHRY and CDR2 is SYGVKD. This CDR3 reads CAISETVNTEAFF. The CDR3 bases are TGTGCCATCAGTGAAACTGTGAACACTGAAGCTTTCTTT.

At least ten counts were recorded for this clone. The chain's CDR3 is CASSIGSGNTEAFF. CDR3 nucleotides: TGTGCCAGTAGTATCGGTTCCGGGAACACTGAAGCTTTCTTT. The V and J genes are TRBV19 and TRBJ1-1; no clear D gene. Germline V gene data show CDR1 as LNHDA and CDR2 as SQIVND (reference sequence). The CDR3 length is 14 residues. V dropped 3 bases and J dropped 1 base, with 9 bases sitting between them.

V usage is TRBV13 and J usage is TRBJ2-7; D remains ambiguous. The CDR3 contains 13 residues. V was trimmed by 5 bases and J by 0 bases, leaving 8 bases between them. Looked up from germline, CDR1 is PRHDT and CDR2 is FYEKMQ (reference sequence). The CDR3 coding sequence is TGTGCCAGCAGCCCCCGGACCTCCTACGAGCAGTACTTC. Translated: CASSPRTSYEQYF.

V is TRBV4-1 and J is TRBJ2-2; D tentatively fits TRBD1 or TRBD2 (5 bases each). This CDR3 comprises 16 residues. V lost 3 bases and J 1 base, leaving 12 bases between the germline ends. Germline-derived CDR1 and CDR2 are MGHRA and YSYEKL. The CDR3 loop is CASSHPGRLNTGELFF. The CDR3 coding sequence is TGCGCCAGCAGCCACCCGGGACGATTGAACACCGGGGAGCTGTTTTTT.

Only a few counts were recorded for this clone. The rearrangement uses TRBV12-5 and TRBJ2-1; 11 nucleotides line up with TRBD2. CDR3 length: 16 amino acids. Germline loops: CDR1 LGHNT, CDR2 FRNRAP. The V gene end was trimmed by 5 bases and the J gene end by 6 bases; junction bases not matched to a gene: 9. This CDR3 reads CASGQTSGKGSNEQFF. CDR3 sequence (DNA): TGTGCTAGTGGTCAGACTAGCGGGAAGGGTTCCAATGAGCAGTTCTTC.

The chain employs TRBV6-1 and TRBJ2-1; TRBD2 matches at 8 bases. Germline V lookup: CDR1 MNHNS, CDR2 SASEGT. The CDR3 loop spans 13 amino acids. V was pared by 5 bases and J by 10 bases, with 7 bases of the junction left unmatched. Here the CDR3 DNA reads TGTGCCAGCAGTAGGACTAGCAAGGAGGAGCAGTTCTTC. Its translation is CASSRTSKEEQFF.

This clone was picked up one time. This chain joins TRBV21-1 and TRBJ1-5. TRBV21-1 is designated a pseudogene. This CDR3 has 16 residues. CDR3 sequence reads: CASSKWTRWCNQPQHF. Written as DNA, the CDR3 is TGTGCCAGCAGCAAATGGACTCGGTGGTGCAATCAGCCCCAGCATTTT.

Notes on this clone: The junction does not match germline at one end; this may be a read error. The genes are TRBV2 and TRBJ1-2; D is ambiguous. Germline values: CDR1 SNHLY, CDR2 FYNNEI. CDR3 length equals 11 residues. CDR3 in DNA: TGTGCCAGCAGTGACTGGGAGACCCCTCTATTC. This encodes CASSDWETPLF.

This CDR3 reads CAWSDDRGLYNEQFF. CDR3 nucleotide sequence: TGTGCCTGGAGTGATGACAGGGGACTCTACAATGAGCAGTTCTTC. The chain couples TRBV30 to TRBJ2-1; the match to TRBD1 covers 8 bases. Germline loops: CDR1 GTSNPN, CDR2 SVGIG (reference sequence). Trimming took 1 base from V and 3 from J; bases not matched to a gene: 5. The CDR3 runs 15 residues.

The V gene is TRBV6-5, the J gene TRBJ1-4; D remains ambiguous. The V gene lost 0 bases and the J gene lost 0 bases, with 8 bases spanning the gap. CDR1 MNHEY and CDR2 SVGAGI come from the germline V gene. The length of the CDR3 is 16 residues. Here the CDR3 reads CASSYSKAATNEKLFF. Written as DNA, the CDR3 is TGTGCCAGCAGTTACTCGAAAGCTGCAACTAATGAAAAACTGTTTTTT.

This clone was seen just once. The junction departs from the called germline gene at one end, perhaps through a read error. The J gene is TRBJ2-2, the V gene TRBV7-9; possible D gene TRBD2, 6 bases. This CDR3 is built from 14 residues. The germline gives CDR1 SEHNR, CDR2 FQNEAQ (reference sequence). CDR3 protein: CASSLASRPGELFF. The DNA of the CDR3 is TGTGCCAGCAGCCTAGCGTCTCGCCCCGGGGAGCTGTTTTTT. Full variable domain (missing parts from reference TRBV7-9 and TRBJ2-2): DTGVSQNPRHKITKRGQNVTFRCDPISEHNRLYWYRQTLGQGPEFLTYFQNEAQLEKSRLLSDRFSAERPKGSFSTLEIQRTEQGDSAMYLCASSLASRPGELFFGEGSRLTVL.

The V call is TRBV6-5, the J call TRBJ1-5; unclear D gene. Trimming pared 2 bases from V and 0 bases from J, leaving 5 bases between. This CDR3 contains 14 residues. Germline lookup yields CDR1 MNHEY and CDR2 SVGAGI. CDR3: CASSYVGSNQPQHF. In DNA, the CDR3 is TGTGCCAGCAGTTACGTGGGTAGCAATCAGCCCCAGCATTTT.

The rearrangement uses TRBV5-6 and TRBJ2-2; the D is unclear. V lost 4 bases and J 6 bases, leaving 13 bases between the germline ends. The CDR3 extends over 14 amino acids. Germline V gene lookup returns CDR1 SGHDT and CDR2 YYEEEE. The CDR3 region is CASSSTDGPGELFF. The CDR3 DNA follows: TGTGCCAGCAGCAGTACGGACGGACCCGGGGAGCTGTTTTTT.

The chain joins TRBV29-1 to TRBJ2-2; maybe TRBD2 (5 bases). The CDR3 extends over 14 amino acids. The V gene's germline CDR1 is SQVTM and CDR2 ANQGSEA. V was cut by 3 bases and J by 4 bases, with 12 bases left in between. In nucleotides, the CDR3 is TGCAGCGTTGAGGCCGGGGTGGGCACCGGGGAGCTGTTTTTT. Translating it yields CSVEAGVGTGELFF.

The V gene is TRBV6-5, the J gene TRBJ2-5; D possibly corresponds to TRBD1 (6 bases). The CDR3 is 14 residues long. V lost 2 bases and J 5 bases, leaving 12 bases between the germline ends. Germline CDR1 MNHEY, CDR2 SVGAGI. CDR3 sequence: CASSYTTGYETQYF. Here the CDR3 DNA reads TGTGCCAGCAGTTACACCACAGGGTACGAGACCCAGTACTTC.

The rearrangement links TRBV7-2 to TRBJ1-5; no clear D. Germline-derived CDR1 and CDR2 are SGHTA and FQGNSA. V was clipped by 4 bases and J by 7 bases, with 14 bases between them. The CDR3 has 14 amino acids. The CDR3 sequence: CASSSRELYQPQHF. DNA of the CDR3: TGTGCCAGCAGCTCCCGGGAATTGTACCAGCCCCAGCATTTT.

The V gene is TRBV19, the J gene TRBJ1-1; possible D gene TRBD1, 6 bases. The CDR3 contains 15 residues. CDR1 LNHDA and CDR2 SQIVND come from the germline V gene (reference sequence). V lost 4 bases and J lost 6, with 18 bases in between. The CDR3: CASSKPGLKGAEAFF. CDR3 DNA: TGTGCCAGTAGTAAGCCGGGGCTAAAGGGGGCTGAAGCTTTCTTT.

In its sample, this clone was seen a few times. The rearrangement joins TRBV7-2 to TRBJ1-4; maybe TRBD1 (6 bases). The CDR3 length is 16 residues. Trimming shortened V by 5 bases and J by 1 base, and 14 bases separated the two germline ends. The V gene's germline CDR1 is SGHTA and CDR2 FQGNSA. CDR3 in amino acids: CASSPRGGLTNEKLFF. The CDR3 bases are TGTGCCAGCAGCCCGAGGGGGGGGTTAACTAATGAAAAACTGTTTTTT.

The chain combines TRBV7-9 with TRBJ2-6; D is undetermined. Trimming cost V 4 bases and J 5 bases, with 21 bases left between them. The germline V gene has CDR1 SEHNR and CDR2 FQNEAQ (reference sequence). This CDR3 contains 18 residues. CDR3 protein: CASSCMGYRQSRANVLTF. The DNA of the CDR3 is TGTGCCAGCAGCTGTATGGGATACAGACAAAGTCGGGCCAACGTCCTGACTTTC.

V usage is TRBV6-5 and J usage is TRBJ2-2; TRBD1 matches 7 bases. The V gene's germline CDR1 is MNHEY and CDR2 SVGAGI. The CDR3 is made up of 16 amino acids. Losses at the gene ends were 2 bases for V and 4 bases for J; bases not matched to a gene: 7. CDR3 sequence (DNA): TGTGCCAGCAGTTACGTACCGGGACAGCTCACCGGGGAGCTGTTTTTT. Amino acid sequence: CASSYVPGQLTGELFF.

The chain carries TRBV19 and TRBJ1-4, with a weak D call TRBD1 (6 bases). This CDR3 is 14 amino acids long. The germline V gene encodes CDR1 LNHDA and CDR2 SQIVND (reference sequence). V lost 10 bases and J 0 bases, leaving 12 bases between the germline ends. CDR3 sequence (DNA): TGTGCCACCTCGGGACATACAACTAATGAAAAACTGTTTTTT. Translated: CATSGHTTNEKLFF. The full variable domain, rest sourced from reference TRBV19 and TRBJ1-4, is DGGITQSPKYLFRKEGQNVTLSCEQNLNHDAMYWYRQDPGQGLRLIYYSQIVNDFQKGDIAEGYSVSREKKESFPLTVTSAQKNPTAFYLCATSGHTTNEKLFFGSGTQLSVL.

This clone was detected only a few times. The chain links TRBV5-1 to TRBJ1-1; D remains unclear. Trimming removed 4 bases at V and 1 base at J, with 8 bases between. The CDR3 length is 13 residues. Germline values: CDR1 SGHRS, CDR2 YFSETQ. CDR3 DNA: TGCGCCAGCAGCCCCGGAACGAACACTGAAGCTTTCTTT. It specifies CASSPGTNTEAFF.

The chain has TRBV27 and TRBJ2-3; D is uncertain. The V and J ends lost 3 bases and 1 base respectively, with 11 bases between them. CDR3 length: 15 amino acids. The V gene's germline CDR1 is MNHEY and CDR2 SMNVEV (reference sequence). This CDR3 reads CASSFGRVGTDTQYF. The CDR3 DNA follows: TGTGCCAGCAGTTTTGGACGGGTCGGCACAGATACGCAGTATTTT.